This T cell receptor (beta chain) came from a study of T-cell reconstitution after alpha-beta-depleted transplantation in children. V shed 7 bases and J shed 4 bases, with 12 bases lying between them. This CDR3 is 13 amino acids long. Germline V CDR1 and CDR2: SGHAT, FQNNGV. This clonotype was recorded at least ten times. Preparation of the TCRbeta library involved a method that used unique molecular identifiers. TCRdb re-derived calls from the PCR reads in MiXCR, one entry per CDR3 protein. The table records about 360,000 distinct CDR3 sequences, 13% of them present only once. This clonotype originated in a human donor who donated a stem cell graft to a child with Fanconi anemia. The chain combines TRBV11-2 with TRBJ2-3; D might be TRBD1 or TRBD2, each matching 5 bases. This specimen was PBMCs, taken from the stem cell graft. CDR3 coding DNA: TGTGCCAGCACCACGGGACCGCCAGATACGCAGTATTTT. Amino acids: CASTTGPPDTQYF.